This entry lists 8 T cell receptor beta chains sequenced from one sample in a study of blood T cells in healthy people across ages. Sample-barcoded 5' priming and a J-beta primer mix drove a second PCR of roughly 7 to 11 cycles. In TCRdb, the 5' RACE reads were re-called with MiXCR into one record per CDR3 protein. The table has some 1,800,000 distinct CDR3 sequences, approximately 40% seen once. The source material was blood. The receptor source for this set is a human donor in good health.

This clonotype was found many times. CDR3 sequence (DNA): TGTGCCAGCAGCAACTCAATCTACGAGCAGTACTTC. Encoded protein: CASSNSIYEQYF. J is TRBJ2-7 and V is TRBV7-2; D remains ambiguous. The germline V gene has CDR1 SGHTA and CDR2 FQGNSA. This CDR3 contains 12 residues. Trimming shortened V by 5 bases and J by 3 bases, and 8 bases separated the two germline ends.

This clonotype was found a few times. The rearrangement links TRBV9 to TRBJ1-2; D gene ambiguous. The CDR3 is made up of 13 amino acids. The V and J ends lost 6 bases and 6 bases respectively, with 15 bases between them. Per the germline V gene, CDR1 is SGDLS and CDR2 is YYNGEE. DNA of the CDR3: TGTGCCAGCACGTCCGCGGCGGGGAATGGCTACACCTTC. Translated, it gives CASTSAAGNGYTF. Supplemented by reference TRBV9 and TRBJ1-2, the full variable domain reads DSGVTQTPKHLITATGQRVTLRCSPRSGDLSVYWYQQSLDQGLQFLIQYYNGEERAKGNILERFSAQQFPDLHSELNLSSLELGDSALYFCASTSAAGNGYTFGSGTRLTVV.

This clonotype was found a few times. The CDR3 DNA follows: TGTGCCAGCAGCTCGGGACTGTCATCCGGGACCCAGTACTTC. It is translated as CASSSGLSSGTQYF. The rearrangement links TRBV7-2 to TRBJ2-5, with D possibly matching TRBD2 (6 bases). CDR1 is SGHTA and CDR2 is FQGNSA in the germline V gene. This CDR3 is 14 amino acids long. V lost 4 bases and J lost 7, with 16 bases in between.

The chain combines TRBV12-3 or TRBV12-4 with TRBJ2-1; weak D call: TRBD1 (6 bases). V was trimmed by 7 bases and J by 7 bases, leaving 17 bases between them. CDR3 length: 14 residues. The CDR3: CASTERGSRNEQFF. The CDR3 DNA is TGTGCCAGCACGGAGAGGGGGTCCCGAAATGAGCAGTTCTTC.

This clonotype has a handful of counts. The chain couples TRBV5-1 to TRBJ2-1; D is unresolved. V was clipped by 0 bases and J by 5 bases, with 21 bases between them. CDR3 length: 18 amino acids. Germline V gene lookup returns CDR1 SGHRS and CDR2 YFSETQ. In nucleotides, the CDR3 is TGCGCCAGCAGCTTGGGGAAACCGGGTCTCACTAAAAACAATGAGCAGTTCTTC. Its protein is CASSLGKPGLTKNNEQFF.

This clonotype was detected many times. This rearrangement joins TRBV20-1 to TRBJ2-1, with TRBD2 matching 15 bases. CDR1 is DFQATT and CDR2 is SNEGSKA in the germline V gene (reference sequence). After removal of 2 bases from V and 1 base from J, the junction contained 9 bases not matched to a gene. The length of the CDR3 is 19 residues. For the CDR3, the DNA is TGCAGTGCTAGATCCCCCGGGACTAGCGGGGGGCGATCCTACAATGAGCAGTTCTTC. Encoded protein: CSARSPGTSGGRSYNEQFF.

This clonotype has ten or more counts. J is TRBJ2-1 and V is TRBV11-2, with no clear D. The CDR3 loop spans 14 amino acids. Germline values: CDR1 SGHAT, CDR2 FQNNGV. V was pared by 2 bases and J by 1 base, with 6 bases between. The CDR3 loop is CASSLTASYNEQFF. The CDR3 nucleotides read TGTGCCAGCAGCTTAACGGCGTCCTACAATGAGCAGTTCTTC.

In this sample, this clonotype turned up a few times. This chain joins TRBV27 and TRBJ2-3; D unclear. Trimming cost V 3 bases and J 2 bases, with 9 bases left between them. This CDR3 has 14 amino acids. In germline, CDR1 is MNHEY, CDR2 SMNVEV (reference sequence). CDR3 sequence reads: CASSFGPHTDTQYF. CDR3 DNA sequence: TGTGCCAGCAGTTTCGGACCACACACAGATACGCAGTATTTT.